Listed below are T cell receptor beta chains from one sample, sequenced in a study of T cell responses to AZD1222 COVID-19 vaccine. Generated by immunoSEQ multiplex PCR, the TCRdb table keeps only in-frame clones and is missing some. The profile covers 90,000 to 150,000 clones, with over 80% appearing a single time and over 7.5% taken by the ten largest. Sequenced here: peripheral blood, sampled 28 days after the second AZD1222 dose. The source of these receptors is an adult who received the AZD1222 COVID-19 vaccine. Each CDR3 is given with its conserved first and last residue. Fields, in order: D gene, clone size, J gene, V gene, CDR3 DNA, CDR3 protein. A D gene is named only where the DNA matches it firmly. Expanded clones are given a class, and other clones once, few, many or no size at all.

D gene: NA
clone size: NA
J gene: TRBJ1-6
V gene: TRBV18
CDR3 DNA: TGTGCCAGCTCACCACCGGCAGGGGAATCTTCACCCCTCCACTTT
CDR3 protein: CASSPPAGESSPLHF

D gene: TRBD2
clone size: NA
J gene: TRBJ2-2
V gene: TRBV25-1
CDR3 DNA: TGTGCCAGCAGTGACTATAGCGGGTTTATCGGGGAGCTGTTTTTT
CDR3 protein: CASSDYSGFIGELFF

D gene: NA
clone size: NA
J gene: TRBJ1-2
V gene: TRBV7-8
CDR3 DNA: TGTGCCAGCAGCTTAGGAGGGGGCTATGGCTACACCTTC
CDR3 protein: CASSLGGGYGYTF

D gene: TRBD2
clone size: NA
J gene: TRBJ2-3
V gene: TRBV7-9
CDR3 DNA: TGTGCCAGCAGCTCCAGCGGGAGTATCGGTACGCAGTATTTT
CDR3 protein: CASSSSGSIGTQYF

D gene: NA
clone size: NA
J gene: TRBJ2-7
V gene: TRBV5-6
CDR3 DNA: TGTGCCAGCAGCTTTAACAGGTACGAGCAGTACTTC
CDR3 protein: CASSFNRYEQYF

D gene: TRBD1
clone size: once
J gene: TRBJ1-1
V gene: TRBV24-1
CDR3 DNA: TGTGCCACCAGACAGGGGACTGAAGCTTTCTTT
CDR3 protein: CATRQGTEAFF

D gene: NA
clone size: few
J gene: TRBJ2-3
V gene: TRBV11-2
CDR3 DNA: TGTGCCAGCAGCTTCTCTGGTAGTAGAGATACGCAGTATTTT
CDR3 protein: CASSFSGSRDTQYF

D gene: NA
clone size: NA
J gene: TRBJ2-4
V gene: TRBV11-1
CDR3 DNA: TGTGCCAGCAGCTTAGACAGGGCCGGGGACATTCAGTACTTC
CDR3 protein: CASSLDRAGDIQYF

D gene: TRBD2
clone size: NA
J gene: TRBJ2-1
V gene: TRBV5-4
CDR3 DNA: TGTGCCAGCAGCACCCGGACTAGCGGGAGAGTTGGGGTGCAGTTCTTC
CDR3 protein: CASSTRTSGRVGVQFF

D gene: NA
clone size: NA
J gene: TRBJ2-2
V gene: TRBV3-1/TRBV3-2
CDR3 DNA: TGTGCCAGCACCCTGATGGGGAACACCGGGGAGCTGTTTTTT
CDR3 protein: CASTLMGNTGELFF

D gene: NA
clone size: NA
J gene: TRBJ1-4
V gene: TRBV6-5
CDR3 DNA: TGTGCCAGCAGCCCCATTAGTAATGAAAAACTGTTTTTT
CDR3 protein: CASSPISNEKLFF

D gene: TRBD1
clone size: NA
J gene: TRBJ2-2
V gene: TRBV24-1
CDR3 DNA: TGTGCCACCAGTGATCGCACAGGGGTAGTTGGCGCCGGGGAGCTGTTTTTT
CDR3 protein: CATSDRTGVVGAGELFF